A selection of T cell receptor beta chains follows, all from one sample in a study of blood T cell repertoires in COVID-19. Only in-frame clones appear in the TCRdb table, and some are missing; sequencing was by immunoSEQ multiplex PCR. The sample gives 200,000 to 250,000 clones, 86% of which show up once; around 6.5% is in the top ten. Sequencing was performed on peripheral blood. Source of these receptors: a man in his sixties with acute or convalescent COVID-19. CDR3s include the opening cysteine and the closing phenylalanine or tryptophan. D genes are given only for firm matches. A clone size is listed for some rows: how often the clone was seen (once, few, many), or a class if it is expanded.

clone_size	j_call	v_call	d_call	cdr3_length	cdr3_aa	cdr3_nt
-	TRBJ2-1	TRBV6-6	-	14	CASTSGGGYNEQFF	TGTGCCAGCACCAGCGGCGGAGGGTACAATGAGCAGTTCTTC
-	TRBJ1-2	TRBV5-6	TRBD1	13	CASLPGTGEGYTF	TGTGCCAGCCTTCCCGGGACAGGGGAGGGCTACACCTTC
-	TRBJ1-5	TRBV3-1/TRBV3-2	-	15	CASSQARGGDQPQHF	TGTGCCAGCAGCCAAGCCCGCGGGGGGGATCAGCCCCAGCATTTT
-	TRBJ2-1	TRBV28	-	12	CASSSSGVWAFF	TGTGCCAGCAGTTCCTCAGGGGTGTGGGCGTTCTTC
-	TRBJ2-2	TRBV4-3	TRBD1	14	CASSWDRDTGELFF	TGCGCCAGCAGCTGGGACAGAGACACCGGGGAGCTGTTTTTT
-	TRBJ2-5	TRBV28	-	14	CASSNRGQEETQYF	TGTGCCAGCAGTAACCGTGGGCAGGAAGAGACCCAGTACTTC
-	TRBJ2-3	TRBV7-9	-	13	CASSPVNADTQYF	TGTGCCAGCAGCCCCGTTAATGCAGATACGCAGTATTTT
-	TRBJ2-7	TRBV5-4	TRBD2	15	CASSRPTSGSYEQYF	TGTGCCAGCAGCCGTCCGACTAGCGGCTCCTACGAGCAGTACTTC
-	TRBJ2-7	TRBV6-7	-	12	CASSAAVSGEYF	TGTGCCAGCAGTGCGGCCGTTTCAGGGGAGTACTTC
-	TRBJ2-7	TRBV12-5	-	15	CASGSPTASSYEQYF	TGTGCTAGTGGTTCCCCGACAGCAAGCTCCTACGAGCAGTACTTC
-	TRBJ2-5	TRBV11-2	-	15	CASSLGLGAGETQYF	TGTGCCAGCAGCTTAGGTCTGGGGGCTGGGGAGACCCAGTACTTC
-	TRBJ2-3	TRBV6-5	TRBD2	15	CASTLLAASTDTQYF	TGTGCCAGCACCCTACTAGCGGCCTCTACAGATACGCAGTATTTT
-	TRBJ2-7	TRBV10-1	TRBD1	14	CASSESYRGYEQYF	TGCGCCAGCAGTGAGTCGTACAGGGGTTACGAGCAGTACTTC
-	TRBJ1-6	TRBV28	-	15	CASSLNAGRGSPLHF	TGTGCCAGCAGTTTAAACGCAGGGCGGGGTTCACCCCTCCACTTT
-	TRBJ1-5	TRBV6-2/TRBV6-3	TRBD1	16	CASSYHGGQGFQPQHF	TGTGCCAGCAGTTACCACGGGGGACAGGGGTTTCAGCCCCAGCATTTT
-	TRBJ2-1	TRBV7-8	TRBD2	15	CASSLLAGGPNEQFF	TGTGCCAGCAGCTTACTAGCGGGAGGGCCCAATGAGCAGTTCTTC
-	TRBJ2-5	TRBV6-1	-	16	CASSEAGGTLRETQYF	TGTGCCAGCAGTGAAGCCGGGGGGACACTTAGGGAGACCCAGTACTTC
-	TRBJ1-1	TRBV7-8	-	11	CASSLDREAFF	TGTGCCAGCAGCTTAGACAGGGAGGCTTTCTTT
-	TRBJ2-7	TRBV14	-	13	CASSPKMGARQYF	TGTGCCAGCAGCCCAAAAATGGGGGCCCGGCAGTACTTC
-	TRBJ2-7	TRBV28	TRBD1	17	CASSSPIDRGQLGEQYF	TGTGCCAGCAGTTCGCCTATCGACAGGGGGCAATTGGGTGAGCAGTACTTC
-	TRBJ2-3	TRBV5-1	-	15	CASSFQGIRTDTQYF	TGCGCCAGCAGCTTCCAGGGGATCCGCACAGATACGCAGTATTTT
-	TRBJ1-5	TRBV27	-	18	CASSLFMGGGGSNQPQHF	TGTGCCAGCAGTTTATTCATGGGGGGGGGAGGAAGCAATCAGCCCCAGCATTTT
-	TRBJ1-5	TRBV19	-	15	CASSIRGLGNQPQHF	TGTGCCAGTAGTATAAGGGGGTTGGGCAATCAGCCCCAGCATTTT
-	TRBJ1-1	TRBV11-2	-	14	CASSLGGQNTEAFF	TGTGCCAGCAGCTTAGGCGGGCAGAACACTGAAGCTTTCTTT
-	TRBJ2-3	TRBV6-4	-	14	CASSDRGSPDTQYF	TGTGCCAGCAGTGACAGGGGGTCTCCAGATACGCAGTATTTT
-	TRBJ2-7	TRBV9	-	15	CASSVGTGPAYEQYF	TGTGCCAGCAGCGTAGGAACAGGACCAGCCTACGAGCAGTACTTC
-	TRBJ2-4	TRBV10-1	-	16	CASSLNRVGAKNIQYF	TGCGCCAGCAGTTTGAACAGGGTAGGGGCCAAAAACATTCAGTACTTC
-	TRBJ1-6	TRBV28	-	14	CASSKGARGGPLHF	TGTGCCAGCAGTAAAGGGGCGCGCGGTGGACCCCTCCACTTT
-	TRBJ2-7	TRBV10-3	-	14	CAIGPQGRRDEQYF	TGTGCCATCGGGCCTCAGGGCCGGAGGGACGAGCAGTACTTC
once	TRBJ1-3	TRBV6-5	-	15	CASSPPGSSGNTIYF	TGTGCCAGCAGCCCGCCGGGATCCTCTGGAAACACCATATATTTT
-	TRBJ1-2	TRBV7-2	TRBD1	16	CASSLISVQGADGYTF	TGTGCCAGCAGCTTAATCTCGGTACAGGGGGCTGATGGCTACACCTTC
-	TRBJ1-3	TRBV2	-	14	CASPQYDSGNTIYF	TGTGCCAGCCCACAGTACGACTCTGGAAACACCATATATTTT
-	TRBJ1-2	TRBV6-5	TRBD1	15	CASMIPGQVGNGYTF	TGTGCCAGCATGATCCCAGGACAGGTGGGGAATGGCTACACCTTC
-	TRBJ1-1	TRBV18	-	16	CASSPRAGEEGTEAFF	TGTGCCAGCTCACCGAGGGCCGGGGAAGAAGGCACTGAAGCTTTCTTT
-	TRBJ1-1	TRBV6-5	-	13	CASMGTSFLEAFF	TGTGCCAGCATGGGGACTTCTTTTCTTGAAGCTTTCTTT
-	TRBJ2-7	TRBV13	-	15	CASSLIRSRSYEQYF	TGTGCCAGCAGCTTAATTAGATCAAGATCCTACGAGCAGTACTTC
-	TRBJ2-7	TRBV7-2	TRBD2	15	CASSLTSGASYEQYF	TGTGCCAGCAGCCTTACTAGCGGGGCCTCCTACGAGCAGTACTTC
once	TRBJ2-3	TRBV7-2	TRBD2	16	CASSIRVGGSTDTQYF	TGTGCCAGCAGTATACGGGTGGGAGGGAGCACAGATACGCAGTATTTT
once	TRBJ1-1	TRBV19	-	14	CASSIDQGRLEAFF	TGTGCCAGTAGTATAGATCAAGGCAGACTCGAAGCTTTCTTT
-	TRBJ1-3	TRBV6-2/TRBV6-3	TRBD1	17	CASSYAGQAHSGNTIYF	TGTGCCAGCAGTTACGCGGGACAGGCTCACTCTGGAAACACCATATATTTT
-	TRBJ1-3	TRBV28	TRBD1	15	CASRRTGITGNTIYF	TGTGCCAGCAGACGGACAGGGATTACTGGAAACACCATATATTTT
few	TRBJ2-7	TRBV28	-	14	CASSPWGTVYEQYF	TGTGCCAGCAGTCCATGGGGGACTGTCTACGAGCAGTACTTC
-	TRBJ2-1	TRBV27	-	15	CASSSETVPVDEQFF	TGTGCCAGCAGTTCCGAGACAGTACCTGTGGATGAGCAGTTCTTC
-	TRBJ2-1	TRBV7-2	-	16	CASSLAGGAPGNEQFF	TGTGCCAGCAGCTTAGCCGGCGGGGCCCCTGGCAATGAGCAGTTCTTC
-	TRBJ2-1	TRBV9	TRBD2	14	CASSVASGRNEQFF	TGTGCCAGCAGCGTAGCCAGCGGGAGAAATGAGCAGTTCTTC
-	TRBJ2-3	TRBV10-3	-	16	CAISRDLLAQTDTQYF	TGTGCCATCAGTCGGGACTTACTAGCCCAAACAGATACGCAGTATTTT
-	TRBJ2-7	TRBV4-2	TRBD2	18	CASSQERAGDYQFHEQYF	TGTGCCAGCAGCCAAGAAAGAGCGGGGGACTACCAGTTCCACGAGCAGTACTTC
few	TRBJ2-2	TRBV7-3	-	13	CASSSDIPGELFF	TGTGCCAGCAGCTCCGACATCCCCGGGGAGCTGTTTTTT
-	TRBJ2-2	TRBV9	TRBD1	16	CASSPPGQAETGELFF	TGTGCCAGCAGCCCACCTGGACAGGCAGAAACCGGGGAGCTGTTTTTT
few	TRBJ1-3	TRBV11-2	-	13	CASSSTGGRTIYF	TGTGCCAGCAGCTCAACGGGAGGTCGGACCATATATTTT
once	TRBJ2-1	TRBV6-5	-	13	CASWRGRGNEQFF	TGTGCCAGCTGGAGGGGGCGAGGGAATGAGCAGTTCTTC
once	TRBJ1-6	TRBV7-3	-	15	CASSPGREANSPLHF	TGTGCCAGCAGCCCGGGCAGGGAGGCTAATTCACCCCTCCACTTT
-	TRBJ1-1	TRBV5-1	-	14	CASSLQGLGTEAFF	TGCGCCAGCAGCTTGCAGGGGCTTGGCACTGAAGCTTTCTTT
-	TRBJ1-3	TRBV5-1	-	17	CASSLGLLGGSGNTIYF	TGCGCCAGCAGCTTGGGGCTCTTAGGGGGCTCTGGAAACACCATATATTTT
-	TRBJ2-7	TRBV7-6	-	15	CASSLGRQSSYEQYF	TGTGCCAGCAGCTTAGGGAGACAGAGCTCCTACGAGCAGTACTTC
-	TRBJ1-6	TRBV28	TRBD1	15	CASSLVGQGTSPLHF	TGTGCCAGCAGTTTAGTCGGACAGGGGACTTCACCCCTCCACTTT
-	TRBJ2-2	TRBV10-1	-	16	CASTPKRSSGTGELFF	TGCGCCAGCACCCCGAAGCGCAGTTCGGGGACCGGGGAGCTGTTTTTT